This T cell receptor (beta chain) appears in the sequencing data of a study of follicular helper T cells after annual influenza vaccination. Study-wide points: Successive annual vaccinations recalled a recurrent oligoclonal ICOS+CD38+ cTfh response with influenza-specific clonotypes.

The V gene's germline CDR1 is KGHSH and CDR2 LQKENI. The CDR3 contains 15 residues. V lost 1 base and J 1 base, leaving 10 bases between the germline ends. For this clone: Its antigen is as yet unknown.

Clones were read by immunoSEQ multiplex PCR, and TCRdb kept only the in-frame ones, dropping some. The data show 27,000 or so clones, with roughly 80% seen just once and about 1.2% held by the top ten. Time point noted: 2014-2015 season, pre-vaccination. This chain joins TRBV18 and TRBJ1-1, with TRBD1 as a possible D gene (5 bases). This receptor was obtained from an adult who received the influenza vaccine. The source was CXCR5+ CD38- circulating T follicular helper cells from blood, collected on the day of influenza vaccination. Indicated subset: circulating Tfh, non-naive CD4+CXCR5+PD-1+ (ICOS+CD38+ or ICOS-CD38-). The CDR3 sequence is CASSPLQASNTEAFF. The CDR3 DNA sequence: TGTGCCAGCTCACCACTACAGGCCTCGAACACTGAAGCTTTCTTT. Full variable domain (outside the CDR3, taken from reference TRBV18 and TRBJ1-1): NAGVMQNPRHLVRRRGQEARLRCSPMKGHSHVYWYRQLPEEGLKFMVYLQKENIIDESGMPKERFSAEFPKEGPSILRIQQVVRGDSAAYFCASSPLQASNTEAFFGQGTRLTVV.